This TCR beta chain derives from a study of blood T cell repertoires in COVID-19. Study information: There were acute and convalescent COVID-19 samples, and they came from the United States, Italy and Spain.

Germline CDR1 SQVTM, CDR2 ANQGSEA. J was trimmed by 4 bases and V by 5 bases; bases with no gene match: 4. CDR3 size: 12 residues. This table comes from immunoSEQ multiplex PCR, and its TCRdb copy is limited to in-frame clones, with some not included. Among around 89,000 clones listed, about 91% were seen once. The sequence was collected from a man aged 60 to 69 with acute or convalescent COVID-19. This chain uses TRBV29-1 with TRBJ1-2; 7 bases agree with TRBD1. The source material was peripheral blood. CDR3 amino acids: CSVHDRAYGYTF. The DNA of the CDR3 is TGCAGCGTTCACGACAGGGCCTATGGCTACACCTTC.